A selection of T cell receptor beta chains follows, all from one sample in a study of tumor and adjacent non-tumor tissue in lung cancer. Via MiXCR, TCRdb re-called the multiplex PCR reads, giving one row per CDR3 protein. This table holds about 110,000 distinct CDR3 sequences, about 63% found once. The sequencing input was distant non-tumor lung tissue. Source of these receptors: a man between 60 and 75 years old with non-small cell lung cancer. Both conserved end residues are part of each CDR3. A D gene is named only where the DNA matches it firmly. A clone size is listed for some rows: how often the clone was seen (once, few, many), or a class if it is expanded.

j_gene | abundance | v_gene | d_gene | CDR3nt | CDR3aa
TRBJ2-5 | many | TRBV30 | NA | TGTGCCTGGAGTGTACTGGTGGGTGAGACCCAGTACTTC | CAWSVLVGETQYF
TRBJ1-1 | NA | TRBV11-2 | NA | TGTGCCAGCAGCACCCCGACGGGGGTGAATACTGAATCTTTCTTT | CASSTPTGVNTESFF
TRBJ2-5 | NA | TRBV15 | NA | TGTGCCACCAGCAGAGGAAGGACAGAAGAGACCCAGTACTTC | CATSRGRTEETQYF
TRBJ2-1 | NA | TRBV12-3/TRBV12-4 | TRBD1 | TGCGCCAGCAGTTTAATCCAGGGACAGGGATCCTGTGAGCAGTTCTTC | CASSLIQGQGSCEQFF
TRBJ2-1 | NA | TRBV20-1 | NA | TGCAGTGCTAACAGCGAGAGAGGAGGCAATGAGCAGTTCTTC | CSANSERGGNEQFF
TRBJ2-1 | many | TRBV6-1 | NA | TGTGCCAGCAGTGATTCTGGCAACAATGAGCAGTTCTTC | CASSDSGNNEQFF
TRBJ2-3 | NA | TRBV11-2 | NA | TGTGCCGGCAGCCACCGGACCTCTACGGTTACGCGGTATTTT | CAGSHRTSTVTRYF
TRBJ1-1 | many | TRBV6-5 | NA | TGTGCCAGCAGTTACAAAGCCCGAGGGGTTGGTGAAGCTTTCTTT | CASSYKARGVGEAFF
TRBJ2-1 | NA | TRBV6-2/TRBV6-3 | TRBD1 | TGTTCCAGCAGTTTGCCCGGGACAGGGGGAAATGAGCGGTTCTTC | CSSSLPGTGGNERFF
TRBJ2-3 | NA | TRBV11-3 | TRBD2 | TGTGCTAGCAGCTTAATGGGCGGGAGGGCCGTTGAAGATACGCACTATTTT | CASSLMGGRAVEDTHYF
TRBJ2-3 | NA | TRBV12-3/TRBV12-4 | TRBD1 | TGTGCCAGCAGCCTCGGGACAGGGGGTACAGATATACAGTATTTT | CASSLGTGGTDIQYF
TRBJ2-5 | many | TRBV4-1 | NA | TGCGCCAGCAGCCAAGAGCAGGAAGAGACCCAGTACTTC | CASSQEQEETQYF
TRBJ2-7 | NA | TRBV6-1 | NA | TGTGCCAGCGGACCCGAAGGGTGGAGCCCCTACAAGCAGTACTTC | CASGPEGWSPYKQYF
TRBJ1-2 | once | TRBV4-1 | TRBD1 | TGCGCAAGCAGCCAAGGCCCCGGACAGGGCCAATCGTATGACTACACCTTC | CASSQGPGQGQSYDYTF
TRBJ2-7 | many | TRBV6-1 | NA | TGTGCCAGCAGTGAACGTCGTGACGAGCAGTACTTC | CASSERRDEQYF
TRBJ2-7 | medium-sized | TRBV4-3 | NA | TGCGCCAGCAGCCAAGGAACCAGAGACTACGAGCAGTACTTC | CASSQGTRDYEQYF
TRBJ1-1 | NA | TRBV7-9 | TRBD1 | TGTGCCAGCAGCGGGGGACAGACGAACACTGAAGCTTTCTTT | CASSGGQTNTEAFF
TRBJ2-1 | NA | TRBV11-2 | TRBD2 | TGTGCCAGCAGCTTGCGGCGGGAGAGATACAGTGAGCAGTTCTTC | CASSLRRERYSEQFF
TRBJ2-2 | many | TRBV25-1 | NA | TGTGCCAGCAGTGATCCGACTAGTGGGATCACCGGGGAGCTGTTTTTT | CASSDPTSGITGELFF
TRBJ2-5 | many | TRBV4-1 | TRBD2 | TGCGCCAGCAGCCCGTTCGGACTAGCGGAGACCCAGTACTTC | CASSPFGLAETQYF
TRBJ2-5 | NA | TRBV12-3/TRBV12-4 | TRBD1 | TGTGGCAGCCGGGCCCTCAGGGGGCTCAACCAGACCCAGTGCTTC | CGSRALRGLNQTQCF
TRBJ2-7 | NA | TRBV11-1 | NA | TGTGCCAGTCCCGTTGACCGGTTGGACGAGCAGTACTTC | CASPVDRLDEQYF
TRBJ2-5 | NA | TRBV5-4 | NA | TGTGACAGCAGCTTGCTCCAAGAGACCCGGTACTTC | CDSSLLQETRYF
TRBJ1-1 | many | TRBV5-1 | NA | TGCGCCAGCTCCGGGAGTAACACTGAAGCTTTCTTT | CASSGSNTEAFF
TRBJ1-1 | many | TRBV5-1 | NA | TGCGCCAGCAAGGTCCGTCTGAACACTGAAGCTTTCTTT | CASKVRLNTEAFF
TRBJ2-2 | NA | TRBV6-2/TRBV6-3 | NA | TGTGTCAACAGTTACAGTTTCGTGACCGGGGAGCTGTTTTTT | CVNSYSFVTGELFF
TRBJ1-5 | many | TRBV6-2/TRBV6-3 | TRBD1 | TGTGCCAGCAGCAGGACAGGGATGGTTCAGCCCCAGCATTTT | CASSRTGMVQPQHF
TRBJ2-1 | NA | TRBV11-1 | NA | TGTGCCAGCAGCTTACTAACAGAGCAGTTCTTC | CASSLLTEQFF
TRBJ1-1 | NA | TRBV12-3/TRBV12-4 | TRBD1 | TGTGCCAGCAACTTCGGGACAGGTTTTATGGAGACTGAAGCTTTCTTT | CASNFGTGFMETEAFF
TRBJ2-1 | NA | TRBV6-5 | TRBD1 | TGTGCCAGTAGCCGCACCTGGACAGGGGCCTTCCATGAGCAGTTCTTC | CASSRTWTGAFHEQFF
TRBJ2-5 | NA | TRBV7-8 | TRBD2 | TGTGCCAGCAGCTTAGCTAGCGGGAGCCCGCAAGAGACCCAATACTTC | CASSLASGSPQETQYF
TRBJ2-7 | NA | TRBV5-1 | NA | TGCGCCAGCAGAGAATCGGCTGGGAATGTGTACGAGCAGTACTTC | CASRESAGNVYEQYF
TRBJ2-2 | many | TRBV4-1 | NA | TGCGCCAGCAGCCACCCCGCGGACGCCGCGAACACCGGGGAGCTGTTTTTT | CASSHPADAANTGELFF
TRBJ2-1 | NA | TRBV6-2/TRBV6-3 | TRBD2 | TGTGTCAGCAGCACCCCGATAGCAGCGGGGGACAATGAGCAGTCCTTC | CVSSTPIAAGDNEQSF
TRBJ2-7 | NA | TRBV11-3 | TRBD1 | TGTGCCGGCAGAGGGGTAACAGGGGGCAGCGAGCAGTACTTC | CAGRGVTGGSEQYF